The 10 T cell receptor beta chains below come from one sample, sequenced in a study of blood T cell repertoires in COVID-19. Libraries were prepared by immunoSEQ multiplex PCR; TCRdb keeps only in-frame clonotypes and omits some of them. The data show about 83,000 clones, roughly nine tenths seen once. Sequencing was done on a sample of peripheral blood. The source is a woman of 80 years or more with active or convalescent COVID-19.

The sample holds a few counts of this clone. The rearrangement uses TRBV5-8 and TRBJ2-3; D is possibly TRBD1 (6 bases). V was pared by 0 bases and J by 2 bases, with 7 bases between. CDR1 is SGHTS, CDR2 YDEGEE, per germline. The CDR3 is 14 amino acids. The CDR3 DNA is TGTGCCAGCAGCTTGGGACAGGCCACAGATACGCAGTATTTT. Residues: CASSLGQATDTQYF.

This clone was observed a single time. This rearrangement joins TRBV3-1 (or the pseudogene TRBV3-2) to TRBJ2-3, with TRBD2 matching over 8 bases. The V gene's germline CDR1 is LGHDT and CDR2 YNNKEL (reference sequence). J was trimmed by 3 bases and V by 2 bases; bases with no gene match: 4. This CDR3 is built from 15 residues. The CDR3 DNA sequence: TGTGCCAGCAGCCAAAGCCGGGGGGGAACAGATACGCAGTATTTT. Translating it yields CASSQSRGGTDTQYF.

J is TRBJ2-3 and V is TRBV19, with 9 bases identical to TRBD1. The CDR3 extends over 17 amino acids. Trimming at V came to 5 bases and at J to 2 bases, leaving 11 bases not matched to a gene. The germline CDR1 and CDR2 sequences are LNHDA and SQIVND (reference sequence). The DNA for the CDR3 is TGTGCCAGTAGTTTATCGAAAGGACAGGGGTTCACAGATACGCAGTATTTT. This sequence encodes CASSLSKGQGFTDTQYF.

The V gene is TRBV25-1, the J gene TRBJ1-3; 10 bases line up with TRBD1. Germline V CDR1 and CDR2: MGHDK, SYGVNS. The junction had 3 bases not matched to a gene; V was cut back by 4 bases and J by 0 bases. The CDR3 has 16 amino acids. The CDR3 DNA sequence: TGTGCCAGCAGTGTGACAGGGGGCCCCTCTGGAAACACCATATATTTT. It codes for CASSVTGGPSGNTIYF.

CDR3 in amino acids: CASSRDNSPLHF. The CDR3 nucleotides are TGCGCCAGCAGCCGAGATAATTCACCCCTCCACTTT. V is TRBV4-3 and J is TRBJ1-6; no firm D call. Per the germline V gene, CDR1 is LGHNA and CDR2 is YSLEER. The V end was cut by 4 bases, the J end by 5 bases, with 3 bases between. The CDR3 has 12 amino acids.

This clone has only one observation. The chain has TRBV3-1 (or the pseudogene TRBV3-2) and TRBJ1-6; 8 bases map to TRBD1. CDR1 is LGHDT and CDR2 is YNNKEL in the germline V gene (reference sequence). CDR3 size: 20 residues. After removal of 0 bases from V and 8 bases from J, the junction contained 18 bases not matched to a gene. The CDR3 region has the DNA TGTGCCAGCAGCCAAGATAACTCAGGGGGCATGTTTGAATGTGATTCACCCCTCCACTTT. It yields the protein CASSQDNSGGMFECDSPLHF.

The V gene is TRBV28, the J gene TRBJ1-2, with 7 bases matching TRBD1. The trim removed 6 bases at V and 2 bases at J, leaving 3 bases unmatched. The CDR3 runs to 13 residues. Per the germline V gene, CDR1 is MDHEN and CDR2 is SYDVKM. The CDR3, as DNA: TGTGCCAGCAGCATGACAGGGAACTATGGCTACACCTTC. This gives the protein CASSMTGNYGYTF.

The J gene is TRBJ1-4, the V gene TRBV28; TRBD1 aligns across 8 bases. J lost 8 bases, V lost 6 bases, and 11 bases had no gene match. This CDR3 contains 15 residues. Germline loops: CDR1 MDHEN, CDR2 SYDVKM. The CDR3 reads CASSFLTGVSEKLFF. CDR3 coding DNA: TGTGCCAGCAGCTTTTTGACAGGGGTTAGCGAAAAACTGTTTTTT. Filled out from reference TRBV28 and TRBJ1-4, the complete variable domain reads DVKVTQSSRYLVKRTGEKVFLECVQDMDHENMFWYRQDPGLGLRLIYFSYDVKMKEKGDIPEGYSVSREKKERFSLILESASTNQTSMYLCASSFLTGVSEKLFFGSGTQLSVL.

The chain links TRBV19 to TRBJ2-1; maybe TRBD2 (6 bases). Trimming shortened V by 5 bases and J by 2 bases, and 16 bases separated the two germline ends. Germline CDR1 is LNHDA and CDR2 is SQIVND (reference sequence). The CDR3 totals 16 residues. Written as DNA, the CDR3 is TGTGCCAGTAGTTTCCTCACTAGCCTTACCTACAATGAGCAGTTCTTC. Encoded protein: CASSFLTSLTYNEQFF.

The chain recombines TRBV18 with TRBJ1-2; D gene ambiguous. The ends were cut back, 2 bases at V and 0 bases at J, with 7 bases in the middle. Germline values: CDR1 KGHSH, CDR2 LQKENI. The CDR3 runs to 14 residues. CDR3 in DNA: TGTGCCAGCTCACCAACAGCCGCTAACTATGGCTACACCTTC. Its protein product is CASSPTAANYGYTF.